This TCR beta chain was identified during a study of blood T cell repertoires in COVID-19. This CDR3 has 14 residues. Germline CDR1 and CDR2: SSHAT and FNYEAQ (reference sequence). Two negative PCRs, clearance, or symptom resolution had been documented for recovered Cohort 3 donors. To note about this clone: The junction and the germline gene differ at one end; a read error may be behind it.

Assay used: immunoSEQ multiplex PCR; TCRdb lists only in-frame clones, some missing. The sample lists about 190,000 clones, 84% occurring once. Source material: PBMCs or T cells enriched from blood (not recorded which). The rearrangement joins TRBV7-7 to TRBJ2-5, with 8 bases identical to TRBD2. This receptor was identified in a woman aged 25 to 39 who had recovered from COVID-19. The CDR3 DNA reads TGTGCTAGCAGCTTAGCGGGACTAGTCTCGGCCCAGTACTTC. This codes for CASSLAGLVSAQYF.